The 26 T cell receptor beta chains given below trace back to one sample, sequenced in a study of blood T cells in healthy people across ages. Using a J-beta primer mix together with a sample-barcoded 5' primer, a second PCR was run for roughly 6 to 11 cycles. TCRdb used MiXCR to reprocess the 5' RACE reads, holding one entry per CDR3 protein. The sample has over a million distinct CDR3 sequences, roughly 60% seen once. Sequencing was performed on blood. The source of these receptors is a man younger than 35 in good health.

The chain has TRBV29-1 and TRBJ2-4; 12 bases align to TRBD2. V lost 4 bases, J lost 3 bases, and 4 bases stayed unmatched. This CDR3 has 15 residues. CDR1 and CDR2 (germline): SQVTM, ANQGSEA. The CDR3 DNA follows: TGCAGCGTTGGGCTAGCGGGAGGGATCAAAAACATTCAGTACTTC. This codes for CSVGLAGGIKNIQYF.

The V and J genes are TRBV6-4 and TRBJ2-1; D is uncertain. In germline, CDR1 is MRHNA, CDR2 SNTAGT. CDR3 length equals 14 residues. Trimming removed 3 bases at V and 1 base at J, with 7 bases between. The CDR3 coding sequence is TGTGCCAGCAGTGAGACGGATTCCTACAATGAGCAGTTCTTC. Amino acid sequence: CASSETDSYNEQFF.

The chain uses TRBV21-1 and TRBJ2-1; the DNA was not used to check the table's D call, TRBD2. TRBV21-1 is given as a pseudogene. This CDR3 region has 16 residues. The CDR3 DNA sequence: TGTGCCAGCAGCGGCCCAGAGGCCAGCTCCTACAATGAGCAGTTCTTC. It codes for CASSGPEASSYNEQFF.

J is TRBJ1-2 and V is TRBV7-2; D ambiguous. Germline-derived CDR1 and CDR2 are SGHTA and FQGNSA. The CDR3 consists of 11 residues. The ends were cut back, 5 bases at V and 4 bases at J, with 5 bases in the middle. The CDR3 loop is CASSRLYGYTF. In DNA, the CDR3 is TGTGCCAGCAGCAGGCTCTATGGCTACACCTTC. The full variable domain, completed using reference TRBV7-2 and TRBJ1-2, is GAGVSQSPSNKVTEKGKDVELRCDPISGHTALYWYRQSLGQGLEFLIYFQGNSAPDKSGLPSDRFSAERTGGSVSTLTIQRTQQEDSAVYLCASSRLYGYTFGSGTRLTVV.

The chain joins TRBV4-1 to TRBJ2-1; 13 bases are a match to TRBD2. In germline, CDR1 is MGHRA, CDR2 YSYEKL. J was trimmed by 5 bases and V by 4 bases; bases with no gene match: 11. This CDR3 is built from 18 residues. The chain's CDR3 is CASSPGGLAGRPNNEQFF. CDR3 coding DNA: TGCGCCAGCAGCCCCGGGGGACTAGCGGGAAGACCTAACAATGAGCAGTTCTTC.

The chain links TRBV24-1 to TRBJ2-1; tentatively, D is TRBD1 (7 bases). The ends were cut back, 1 base at V and 9 bases at J, with 27 bases in the middle. The CDR3 spans 19 residues. CDR1 and CDR2 (germline): KGHDR, SFDVKD. Here the CDR3 reads CATSDFSQDPGGTAIEQFF. In DNA, the CDR3 is TGTGCCACCAGTGATTTCTCTCAGGACCCAGGAGGGACAGCGATTGAGCAGTTCTTC.

J is TRBJ2-5 and V is TRBV7-2; 10 nucleotides align to TRBD1. The trim removed 7 bases at V and 2 bases at J, leaving 4 bases unmatched. The germline V gene encodes CDR1 SGHTA and CDR2 FQGNSA. CDR3 length equals 14 residues. The CDR3 sequence: CASKRQGAQETQYF. Here the CDR3 DNA reads TGTGCCAGCAAACGACAGGGGGCGCAAGAGACCCAGTACTTC.

This rearrangement joins TRBV20-1 to TRBJ2-3, with D possibly matching TRBD2 (5 bases). The length of the CDR3 is 14 residues. Trimming removed 1 base at V and 1 base at J, with 9 bases between. The germline gives CDR1 DFQATT, CDR2 SNEGSKA (reference sequence). The DNA of the CDR3 is TGCAGTGCTAGAGTTGCGGGCGGCACAGATACGCAGTATTTT. Its protein is CSARVAGGTDTQYF.

On this clonotype: An end of the junction differs from the germline gene, which may be a read error. The DNA for the CDR3 is TGCGCCAGCAGCCAAAGCCCCGGGACAGGGGGCAGTGGCTGCACCTTC. Translated, it gives CASSQSPGTGGSGCTF. This rearrangement joins TRBV4-1 to TRBJ1-2; 12 bases are shared with TRBD1. The CDR3 runs to 16 residues. CDR1 MGHRA and CDR2 YSYEKL come from the germline V gene.

This clonotype has a handful of counts. The chain carries TRBV7-2 and TRBJ2-3, with no clear D. Trimming took off 4 bases at V and 6 bases at J, with 8 bases between the two ends. The germline CDR1 and CDR2 sequences are SGHTA and FQGNSA. This CDR3 comprises 12 residues. The DNA of the CDR3 is TGTGCCAGCAGCTCCCTGCTTGATACGCAGTATTTT. It codes for CASSSLLDTQYF.

The CDR3 region is CSVEAPLIQETQYF. CDR3 coding DNA: TGCAGCGTTGAAGCTCCCCTGATTCAAGAGACCCAGTACTTC. The chain uses TRBV29-1 and TRBJ2-5; D remains unclear. Germline lookup yields CDR1 SQVTM and CDR2 ANQGSEA. V was shortened by 1 base and J by 2 bases, with 11 bases between the two germline ends. The CDR3 covers 14 residues.

The chain employs TRBV28 and TRBJ2-5; TRBD2 agrees at 12 bases. CDR3 length: 15 residues. The J segment lost 0 bases and the V segment lost 9 bases, leaving 5 bases of the junction unmatched. Germline CDR1 MDHEN, CDR2 SYDVKM. CDR3 nucleotide sequence: TGTGCCAGTTACCGACTAGCGGGGGACCAAGAGACCCAGTACTTC. Translated, it gives CASYRLAGDQETQYF.

This clonotype has just one count. This chain connects TRBV7-9 to TRBJ2-5, with D perhaps TRBD1 or TRBD2 (5 bases each). Germline assignment: CDR1 SEHNR and CDR2 FQNEAQ (reference sequence). V lost 3 bases and J lost 0, with 14 bases in between. This CDR3 is 16 amino acids long. CDR3 amino acids: CASSFTGGRDQETQYF. CDR3 DNA sequence: TGTGCCAGCAGCTTTACAGGCGGGCGAGACCAAGAGACCCAGTACTTC.

V usage is TRBV29-1 and J usage is TRBJ2-3; tentatively, D is TRBD2 (5 bases). The germline gives CDR1 SQVTM, CDR2 ANQGSEA. The CDR3 runs 13 residues. V lost 6 bases and J lost 3, with 13 bases in between. The CDR3, as DNA: TGCAGCGTCCGGGGTGGTGTAACAGATACGCAGTATTTT. Amino acid sequence: CSVRGGVTDTQYF.

Notes on this clonotype: The junction departs from germline at one end; a sequencing error may be responsible. The V gene is TRBV10-3, the J gene TRBJ1-5; D is uncertain. Per the germline V gene, CDR1 is ENHRY and CDR2 is SYGVKD. This CDR3 region has 15 residues. The CDR3, as DNA: TGTGCCACCAGAGGAAGGACGGATAGCAATCAGCCCCCGCATTTT. Translated, it gives CATRGRTDSNQPPHF.

This clonotype occurred once. The V and J genes are TRBV4-2 and TRBJ2-7; TRBD2 is a possible D gene (5 bases). The length of the CDR3 is 14 residues. Germline V gives CDR1 LGHNA, CDR2 YNFKEQ. The V end was cut by 1 base, the J end by 3 bases, with 10 bases between. DNA for the CDR3: TGTGCCAGCAGCCAAGCCTCACGGGACTACGAGCAGTACTTC. Translation gives CASSQASRDYEQYF.

This clonotype appeared a single time. This chain uses TRBV6-6 with TRBJ1-5; D ambiguous. This CDR3 has 15 amino acids. The V and J ends lost 4 bases and 2 bases respectively, with 12 bases between them. Germline-derived CDR1 and CDR2 are MNHNY and SVGAGI (reference sequence). CDR3 protein: CASSWVGEGNQPQHF. For the CDR3, the DNA is TGTGCCAGCAGTTGGGTCGGGGAGGGCAATCAGCCCCAGCATTTT.

The genes are TRBV7-9 and TRBJ2-5; 15 nucleotides align to TRBD2. V dropped 5 bases and J dropped 5; count of bases not matched to a gene: 3. The germline V gene has CDR1 SEHNR and CDR2 FQNEAQ (reference sequence). The CDR3 consists of 15 residues. CDR3 sequence (DNA): TGTGCCAGCAGCGGACTAGCGGGAGGGTGGGAGACCCAGTACTTC. The encoded protein is CASSGLAGGWETQYF.

This chain links TRBV2 with TRBJ2-7, with TRBD1 matching over 8 bases. This CDR3 is built from 18 residues. V shed 5 bases, J shed 3 bases, and the junction held 18 bases outside the gene matches. Germline CDR1 is SNHLY and CDR2 is FYNNEI. As DNA, the CDR3 is TGTGCCAGCAGTATAACCCCGATACGGGGACAGGAGAGCTACGAGCAGTACTTC. It encodes CASSITPIRGQESYEQYF.

This clonotype was observed a single time. The V and J genes are TRBV29-1 and TRBJ1-2, with 9 bases aligning to TRBD1. V was pared by 4 bases and J by 7 bases, with 13 bases of the junction left unmatched. CDR1 and CDR2 from the germline V gene are SQVTM and ANQGSEA. This CDR3 region has 15 residues. This CDR3 is CSVGREQGAGIGYTF. Written as DNA, the CDR3 is TGCAGCGTTGGAAGAGAACAGGGGGCTGGGATTGGCTACACCTTC.

The J gene is TRBJ1-5, the V gene TRBV10-3; D possibly corresponds to TRBD1 (5 bases). Trimming took off 6 bases at V and 4 bases at J, with 16 bases between the two ends. Germline lookup yields CDR1 ENHRY and CDR2 SYGVKD. The CDR3 is made up of 15 amino acids. CDR3 sequence reads: CAIRGEGSKNQPQHF. DNA for the CDR3: TGTGCCATCAGGGGGGAGGGGTCTAAGAATCAGCCCCAGCATTTT.

The gene calls are TRBV20-1 and TRBJ2-7, with D tentatively TRBD2 (6 bases). V gave up 6 bases and J gave up 7 bases, with 13 bases separating them. Germline V gives CDR1 DFQATT, CDR2 SNEGSKA (reference sequence). The CDR3 covers 11 residues. The CDR3 DNA reads TGCAGTGCGGGGGGTGCGGCTGAGCAGTACTTC. It is translated as CSAGGAAEQYF.

This clonotype was counted only a few times. This chain joins TRBV7-9 and TRBJ2-1; TRBD2 matches at 9 bases. Germline assignment: CDR1 SEHNR and CDR2 FQNEAQ (reference sequence). Losses at the gene ends were 4 bases for V and 0 bases for J; bases not matched to a gene: 4. This CDR3 spans 16 amino acids. CDR3 region: CASSSYSGGSYNEQFF. CDR3 DNA: TGTGCCAGCAGCTCCTATAGCGGGGGCTCCTACAATGAGCAGTTCTTC.

J is TRBJ2-6 and V is TRBV20-1, with no clear D. There are 15 residues in the CDR3. V lost 0 bases and J lost 4, with 10 bases in between. Germline CDR1 is DFQATT and CDR2 is SNEGSKA (reference sequence). The chain's CDR3 is CSARDLLRGANVLTF. CDR3 DNA sequence: TGCAGTGCTAGAGATCTCCTTAGAGGGGCCAACGTCCTGACTTTC.

The table lists this clonotype with a few counts. The V and J genes are TRBV20-1 and TRBJ2-3, with 8 bases fitting TRBD2. V shed 0 bases, J shed 1 base, and the junction held 3 bases outside the gene matches. CDR1 and CDR2 from the germline V gene are DFQATT and SNEGSKA (reference sequence). CDR3 size: 15 residues. The CDR3: CSARDVGRGTDTQYF. CDR3 in DNA: TGCAGTGCTAGAGATGTCGGGAGGGGCACAGATACGCAGTATTTT.

The V gene is TRBV7-9, the J gene TRBJ2-3; the match to TRBD1 covers 9 bases. This CDR3 has 15 amino acids. Germline V gives CDR1 SEHNR, CDR2 FQNEAQ (reference sequence). V shed 5 bases and J 6 bases; nucleotides not matched to a gene: 9. This chain's CDR3 is CASSHRGDREDTQYF. The CDR3 DNA follows: TGTGCCAGCAGCCACAGAGGGGACAGGGAGGATACGCAGTATTTT. The full variable domain, in which reference TRBV7-9 and TRBJ2-3 provide the parts outside the CDR3, is DTGVSQNPRHKITKRGQNVTFRCDPISEHNRLYWYRQTLGQGPEFLTYFQNEAQLEKSRLLSDRFSAERPKGSFSTLEIQRTEQGDSAMYLCASSHRGDREDTQYFGPGTRLTVL.